The source of this T cell receptor (beta chain) is a study of cytomegalovirus exposure and HLA in healthy donors (dated by TCRdb to between 2016 and 2019). Looking at the study overall: An earlier analysis of approximately 550 of the donors reported about 290 Gb of sequence data and roughly 110 million unique TCR beta sequences from roughly 180 million T cells. Around 330 gigabases of sequencing data and around 80 million unique TCR sequences made up an early release that covered about 640 HLA-typed donors. The genetic ancestry cluster associated with self-reported Caucasian donors included 80% to 90% of the approximately 400 genotyped donors. The study was designed to test whether signatures of past pathogen exposure could be identified by cataloging public T cell receptors. Using immunosequencing, the study profiled T cell repertoires from roughly 650 subjects and related those repertoires to cytomegalovirus serostatus. Besides the first cohort of more than 650 subjects, a separate validation cohort made up of about 120 different subjects was used. High-throughput TCR immunosequencing, statistical association of individual TCRs with disease status, and machine learning were combined to predict cytomegalovirus infection status. To study patterns of TCR occurrence, a later analysis re-analyzed previously published TCR beta repertoires from 550 to 800 donors and added high-resolution HLA genotyping. The later analysis used no new phenotypic data to find candidate immune exposures, relying instead on TCR beta sequences and their occurrence across donors. In an earlier analysis of roughly 600 of the donors, high-throughput TCR beta sequencing was used to judge whether each TCR beta V gene segment behaved as functional or pseudogenic. Donor age, sex, ethnicity and CMV serostatus were collected together with the repertoire data. A later genetic analysis took genome-wide SNP genotypes for about 55% of the 666 donors and used that subset as a discovery cohort. All discovery cohort repertoires had been generated using a single sequencing platform. HLA typing included class I and class II loci at four-digit resolution. The number of typed donors differed by locus: 629-630 for A, B, C, DRB1 and DQB1; 500 to 550 for DQA1; some 590 for DPA1; and roughly 470 for DPB1. Four to six DR-DQ haplotypes were handled as single units for association and clustering, since linkage in the cohort was strong. Across 300 to 500 genotyped donors of the cohort, an average of about 200,000 unique TCR beta nucleotide sequences per donor were sequenced, and roughly 20% of those sequences were non-productive.

In total, 666 healthy bone marrow donors made up the cohort. Cohort members were all nominally healthy when sampled, although unrecorded immune exposures were likely present. The donor tested CMV seropositive, placing the donor among the 250 to 300 seropositive members of the cohort. Every donor gave a peripheral blood sample, and the peripheral blood mononuclear cells from that sample were used for TCR beta sequencing. The Qiagen DNeasy Blood Extraction Kit was used to extract genomic DNA from the blood cell samples. Here is what the overall study found, with its caveats: A later genetic analysis associated a missense DCLRE1C variant with V-gene and J-gene trimming of TCR beta chains, and an independent cohort replicated the association. Strong co-occurrence of HLA alleles, especially DR and DQ, made assigning TCR associations to individual alleles difficult. It was suggested by the authors that the approach could potentially be generalized to other disease states and immunological phenotypes. Because HLA typing was unavailable for some donors at each locus, only the typed subset was used in association tests. The presence/absence analyses assumed that sequencing depth was roughly uniform across donors, and that assumption may not be true. The only immune exposure information available for the cohort was CMV serostatus. Specific HLA alleles were associated with more than 15,000 TCR beta sequences at a false discovery rate of 0.05 in a later analysis. Cytomegalovirus status was reported to be diagnosed by the classifier with high specificity and sensitivity in both the original and validation cohorts. Most CMV-associated TCR beta chains appeared to be HLA-restricted in a later analysis, and the HLA associations seemed to be driven largely by CMV exposure. A group of highly shared sequence variants was considered likely to be a technical artifact of the sequencing pipeline. A further reported finding was that TCR beta sequences accurately predicted the HLA-A and HLA-B alleles for most subjects in the first cohort. In vitro tests confirmed that a few of the cytomegalovirus-associated TCR beta chains recognize cytomegalovirus antigens. Several of the top co-occurrence clusters appeared to be linked to parvovirus B19, influenza, CMV and Epstein-Barr virus, according to a later analysis. In an earlier analysis of some 500 of the donors, most TCR beta V segments were observed in productive rearrangements about 90% or about 30% of the time, broadly matching IMGT annotations. Some IMGT-functional V segments, including TRBV6-2 and TRBV6-3, could not be told apart with the 87-base-pair reads, so those segments were excluded. The earlier analysis of almost 600 of the donors excluded seventeen rarely observed V segments, including chromosome 9 orphons, because counts were too low. A later analysis found that HLA-associated TCR beta chains were more clonally expanded and had lower generation probabilities than equally common non-associated chains. A later genetic analysis reported fewer N-insertions in productive TCRs among donors in an Asian-associated ancestry cluster than the roughly 700-donor mean. A later analysis found that TCR association rates varied across HLA loci, with DRB1 alleles showing the most associated TCRs and HLA-C alleles the fewest. Most TCR sequences were seen in very few donors, while some public TCRs were found in many individuals. Correlated functional status among segregating V segments might reflect linkage disequilibrium, but an unknown experimental factor could not be ruled out. The study listed 170 or so TCR beta chains as associated with cytomegalovirus. This cohort had only TCR beta chains sequenced, and the lack of alpha or paired-chain data limited which features could be detected.

For this clone: There is no known antigen for this receptor. Qualities for individual bases were not recorded, and no much larger clone is one base off.

Library preparation was by the immunoSEQ multiplex PCR assay. The multiplex PCR relied on a mix of 60 forward primers for TCR Vbeta segments and 13 reverse primers for TCR Jbeta segments. The CDR3 region of rearranged TCR beta genes was amplified from genomic DNA by a multiplex PCR assay. The Illumina HiSeq System was used to sequence the amplified TCR beta libraries as 87-base-pair reads. From the authors' description of their analysis: A later analysis tallied 80 million to 95 million unique TCR beta chains across the 610 or so repertoires, and 10 million to 11 million of those chains were shared by two or more donors. A nearest-neighbor algorithm error-corrected the raw reads and collapsed the reads into unique sequences, merging closely related sequences to remove PCR and sequencing errors. CDR3 sequences were aligned to IMGT reference sequences to assign V, D and J gene segments. Each retained sequence needed at least a six-nucleotide match to both a V gene segment and a J gene segment. A rearrangement was called productive if the CDR3 had no stop codons and remained in frame with V and J, and every other rearrangement was called non-productive. CDR3 was defined according to IMGT convention as the region running from the second conserved V-encoded cysteine to the conserved J-encoded phenylalanine. In an earlier analysis of around 570 of the donors, sequences lacking an unambiguous match to a single V gene segment were excluded. In an earlier analysis of some 590 of the donors, a V segment was called functional when productive rearrangements were above 56.7%, and segregating when the standard deviation between donors exceeded 5%. A statistical classification framework was built to diagnose cytomegalovirus status from the catalog of TCR beta chain sequences. A later analysis assigned V and J genes by comparing TCR nucleotide sequences with IMGT/GENE-DB human TR gene sequences. A later analysis assigned CDR3 sequences and most-parsimonious VDJ recombination scenarios with the TCRdist pipeline. In a later analysis, each TCR beta chain was defined by its CDR3 amino acid sequence together with its V-gene family, and reads lacking a unique V-gene family were excluded. In a later analysis, around 600 highly shared, low-generation-probability nucleotide sequences were removed to address suspected cross-contamination and a sequencing artifact. In a later analysis, a clonal expansion index for each public chain was calculated from normalized within-repertoire ranks of inferred template counts. A later analysis computed generation probabilities with a VDJ recombination model fitted to out-of-frame rearrangements, and checked the results against IGoR. In a later analysis, hypergeometric tests were used to score TCR-TCR, TCR-HLA and TCR-CMV co-occurrence, with a repertoire-size bias correction applied to TCR pairs. To estimate false discovery rates, a later analysis permuted the HLA or CMV assignments 20 times. In a later analysis, co-occurring TCRs were grouped using DBSCAN, with TCRdist sequence similarity added in when clustering inside HLA-allele-positive subsets. For co-occurrence clustering, repertoires with fewer than 30,000 or more than 120,000 public chains were excluded, along with five repertoires with anomalous nucleotide sharing. TCRdb obtained this table from immuneACCESS and retained in-frame rearrangements with V and J assigned. These tables miss some clones; where compared with another copy, unresolved V genes account for less than half of the shortfall, and the remainder is unexplained. V, J and clone size were drawn from that table, and D and trimming were deduced from the DNA. This sample is represented by 100,000 to 150,000 clones; approximately 70% of them were singletons. The top ten clonotypes cover roughly 2.7% of the sample.

CDR1 and CDR2, looked up from the germline V gene, are MNHNS and SASEGT. Unmatched junction bases come to 5, with V trimmed by 0 bases and J by 4 bases. The CDR3 goes from the cysteine to the phenylalanine over 15 residues. Only CDR3 DNA is held: 45 bases, read in frame from base 1. This TCR derives from an older woman in good health and CMV-seropositive. The chain is assembled from TRBV6-1 and TRBJ1-1; 7 bases in the junction line up with TRBD1. The source material was PBMCs. This receptor has the CDR3 CASSEALAGGTEAFF. The bases are TGTGCCAGCAGTGAAGCGCTGGCAGGGGGCACTGAAGCTTTCTTT.